The rows below give T cell receptor beta chains drawn from one sample of a study of T-cell memory formation after mild COVID-19. TCRdb reprocessed the 5' RACE reads via MiXCR and lists one record per CDR3 protein. The sample holds about 180,000 distinct CDR3 sequences, roughly 17% seen once. What was sequenced was PBMCs or a T cell subset sorted from them (not recorded which). The receptor set was obtained from an adult woman who had mild COVID-19 (a few samples of this study predate the infection). Cell type and time point are not known. Both conserved end residues are part of each CDR3. D genes are given only for firm matches. Clone size is not always given. Where it is, it says once, few, many or a class for expanded clones.

clone size	J gene	V gene	D gene	CDR3 protein	CDR3 DNA
NA	TRBJ2-3	TRBV7-6	TRBD2	CASSLTSGSPADTQYF	TGTGCCAGCAGCTTAACTAGCGGGAGTCCGGCAGATACGCAGTATTTT
few	TRBJ2-1	TRBV29-1	NA	CSVLYRARSYNEQFF	TGCAGCGTCCTTTACCGGGCCCGCTCCTACAATGAGCAGTTCTTC
few	TRBJ2-3	TRBV7-8	TRBD2	CASSLRSPLGRATDTQYF	TGTGCCAGCAGCTTAAGAAGTCCTCTCGGGAGGGCCACAGATACGCAGTATTTT
many	TRBJ1-5	TRBV20-1	NA	CSARTDMSNQPQHF	TGCAGTGCTAGGACCGATATGAGCAATCAGCCCCAGCATTTT
few	TRBJ2-3	TRBV10-3	NA	CAISDGRKYF	TGTGCCATCAGTGATGGGCGAAAGTATTTT
NA	TRBJ2-3	TRBV11-3	TRBD2	CASKSGGAQDTQYF	TGTGCCAGCAAATCCGGGGGGGCTCAGGATACGCAGTATTTT
few	TRBJ1-3	TRBV12-3/TRBV12-4	NA	CASSNKGNTIYF	TGTGCCAGCAGTAATAAGGGAAACACCATATATTTT
NA	TRBJ2-5	TRBV7-2	NA	CASSRRVQETQYF	TGTGCCAGCAGCCGACGGGTACAAGAGACCCAGTACTTC
few	TRBJ1-1	TRBV15	NA	CATSREGRLNTEAFF	TGTGCCACCAGCAGAGAGGGTCGGCTGAACACTGAAGCTTTCTTT
few	TRBJ2-7	TRBV12-3/TRBV12-4	NA	CASTTSLYEQYF	TGTGCCAGCACCACCTCGCTGTACGAGCAGTACTTC
NA	TRBJ1-1	TRBV20-1	TRBD1	CSARDGQGGRAFF	TGCAGTGCTAGAGATGGACAGGGGGGGAGGGCTTTCTTT
NA	TRBJ2-1	TRBV11-3	TRBD2	CASSPARGGENEQFF	TGTGCCAGCAGCCCAGCCCGGGGGGGGGAGAATGAGCAGTTCTTC
NA	TRBJ2-1	TRBV18	NA	CASSPRQVGDEQFF	TGTGCCAGCTCACCGAGGCAGGTTGGGGATGAGCAGTTCTTC
NA	TRBJ1-2	TRBV3-1	NA	CASSQVPLNGYTF	TGTGCCAGCAGCCAAGTCCCGCTCAATGGCTACACCTTC
NA	TRBJ1-1	TRBV5-1	TRBD1	CASADRAYEAFF	TGCGCCAGCGCGGACAGGGCTTATGAAGCTTTCTTT
many	TRBJ2-7	TRBV5-6	TRBD2	CASSLGLAGAGSYEQYF	TGTGCCAGCAGCCTAGGACTAGCGGGGGCCGGCTCCTACGAGCAGTACTTC
NA	TRBJ2-1	TRBV5-1	NA	CASSLLQGGHEQFF	TGCGCCAGCAGCTTGCTACAGGGTGGTCATGAGCAGTTCTTC
few	TRBJ2-4	TRBV7-3	NA	CASSLGPLDDIQYF	TGTGCCAGCAGCTTAGGTCCGCTAGACGACATTCAGTACTTC
NA	TRBJ2-7	TRBV20-1	NA	CSVGGTYEQYF	TGCAGTGTTGGGGGTACCTACGAGCAGTACTTC
NA	TRBJ2-2	TRBV6-6	TRBD2	CASSYGRGGTGELFF	TGTGCCAGCAGTTACGGGCGGGGGGGCACCGGGGAGCTGTTTTTT
few	TRBJ1-5	TRBV6-1	NA	CASRKPGTPLQPQHF	TGTGCCAGCAGAAAACCCGGGACGCCCTTGCAGCCCCAGCATTTT
NA	TRBJ2-3	TRBV5-1	TRBD1	CASSPGQVPDTQYF	TGCGCCAGCAGTCCGGGACAGGTCCCCGATACGCAGTATTTT